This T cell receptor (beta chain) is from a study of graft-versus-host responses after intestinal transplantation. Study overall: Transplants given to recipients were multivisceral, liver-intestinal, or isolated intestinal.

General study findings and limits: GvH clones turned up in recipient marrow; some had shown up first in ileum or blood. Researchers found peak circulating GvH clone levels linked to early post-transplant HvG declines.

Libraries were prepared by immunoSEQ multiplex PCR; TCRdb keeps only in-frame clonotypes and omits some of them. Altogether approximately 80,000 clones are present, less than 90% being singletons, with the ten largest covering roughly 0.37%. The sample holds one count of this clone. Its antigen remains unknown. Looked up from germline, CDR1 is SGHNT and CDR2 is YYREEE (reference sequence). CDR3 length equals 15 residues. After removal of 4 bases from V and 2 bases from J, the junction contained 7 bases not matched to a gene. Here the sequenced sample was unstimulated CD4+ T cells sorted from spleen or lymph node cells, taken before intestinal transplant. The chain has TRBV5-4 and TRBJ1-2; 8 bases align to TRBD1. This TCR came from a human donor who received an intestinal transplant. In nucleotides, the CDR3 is TGTGCCAGCAGCCGCCACGGACAGGGCAACTATGGCTACACCTTC. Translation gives CASSRHGQGNYGYTF.